These T cell receptor beta chains were read from a single sample in a study of human T cells and chemical hapten exposure. TCRdb re-derived calls from the RACE reads in MiXCR, one entry per CDR3 protein. The data contain tens of thousands of distinct CDR3 sequences, 10% to 15% of them singletons. The sequenced sample was whole blood, obtained in connection with sensitization to the hapten diphenylcyclopropenone (DPC). The receptors derive from a woman aged 50 to 60 with alopecia areata. Some clones in this sample may be carry-over from other donors' samples. Each CDR3 is given with its conserved first and last residue.

j_call | v_call | cdr3_aa
TRBJ2-7 | TRBV20-1 | CSAMDEGAVYEQYF
TRBJ2-7 | TRBV29-1 | CSAIDSTYEQYF
TRBJ2-5 | TRBV11-3 | CASSSRGGAEGETQYF
TRBJ1-2 | TRBV7-9 | CASSLNGRPNYGYTF
TRBJ1-2 | TRBV20-1 | CSARVPGGNYGYTF
TRBJ1-1 | TRBV7-9 | CASSPSPGGTEAFF
TRBJ2-7 | TRBV7-6 | CASSPGLNYEQYF
TRBJ2-7 | TRBV5-5 | CPGGSWDNEQYF
TRBJ1-5 | TRBV18 | CASSPGSRNQPQHF
TRBJ1-6 | TRBV9 | CASSPGTGRNSPLHF
TRBJ1-3 | TRBV18 | CASSPTARSGNTIYF
TRBJ2-1 | TRBV7-6 | CASSTADIYNEQFF
TRBJ1-2 | TRBV6-6 | CASAWGAGDDYGYTF
TRBJ1-3 | TRBV30 | CAWEDIALSGNTIYF
TRBJ2-4 | TRBV6-2/TRBV6-3 | CASSYLRQSKNIQYF
TRBJ1-6 | TRBV18 | CASSAMPGRSTMNSPLHF
TRBJ1-5 | TRBV19 | CASSIKMNQPQHF
TRBJ1-6 | TRBV30 | CAWSVDLGHNSPLHF
TRBJ2-7 | TRBV10-1 | CASSDQGLAGPSYEQYF